This T cell receptor beta chain was found in a study of T-cell reconstitution after alpha-beta-depleted transplantation in children. Unique molecular identifiers were incorporated when the TCRbeta library was constructed. TCRdb independently ran MiXCR on the PCR reads; one entry per CDR3 protein. The table includes approximately 91,000 distinct CDR3 sequences, roughly 8% detected once. Many counts were recorded for this clonotype. This TCR came from a human donor who donated a stem cell graft to a child with congenital amegakaryocytic thrombocytopenia. The sequences come from PBMCs from the stem cell graft donor, collected from the stem cell graft.

In nucleotides, the CDR3 is TGTGCCAGCAGCTTGGCAGTCGAGCAGTACTTC. It encodes CASSLAVEQYF. The J gene is TRBJ2-7, the V gene TRBV6-6; no clear D gene. The CDR3 is 11 residues long. V lost 6 bases and J 6 bases, leaving 9 bases between the germline ends. The germline V gene has CDR1 MNHNY and CDR2 SVGAGI (reference sequence).